Listed below are T cell receptor beta chains from one sample, sequenced in a study of T cell responses to AZD1222 COVID-19 vaccine. Clones were read by immunoSEQ multiplex PCR, and TCRdb kept only the in-frame ones, dropping some. Counted here are over 140,000 clones, more than 90% occurring once; the ten biggest clones make up roughly 5%. The sample consisted of peripheral blood, taken on day 0 of AZD1222 vaccination. The receptors here all came from an adult in good health. Each CDR3 is given with its conserved first and last residue. The D gene is left open where the match is weak. Only some rows state a clone size, as once, few, many or a class for expanded clones.

TRBV7-9	TRBJ2-1	NA	NA	TGTGCCAGCAGCTTCTATACCGGATACAATGAGCAGTTCTTC	CASSFYTGYNEQFF
TRBV5-1	TRBJ2-7	NA	once	TGCGCCAGCAGCTTGGCCGACAGCACCTACGAGCAGTACTTC	CASSLADSTYEQYF
TRBV7-2	TRBJ2-1	TRBD1	NA	TGTGCCAGCAGCTCCGCCGGGACAGGGGTGTACAATGAGCAGTTCTTC	CASSSAGTGVYNEQFF
TRBV28	TRBJ2-5	TRBD1	NA	TGTGCCAGCAGTACATGGACAGGCGCCGACCTACAAGAGACCCAGTACTTC	CASSTWTGADLQETQYF
TRBV7-8	TRBJ1-5	NA	NA	TGTGCCAGCAGCTTAGACGAACTGCTTAATCAGCCCCAGCATTTT	CASSLDELLNQPQHF
TRBV5-4	TRBJ1-6	TRBD1	NA	TGTGCCAGCAGCCGGGAGGGAGGACAGGGAGGTTCACCCCTCCACTTT	CASSREGGQGGSPLHF
TRBV6-5	TRBJ1-3	NA	NA	TGTGCCAGCAGTCTACCTGCCTCTGGAAACACCATATATTTT	CASSLPASGNTIYF
TRBV27	TRBJ2-1	NA	NA	TGTGCCAGCAGTTTATGGGAGGCCACGACTTACAATGAGCAGTTCTTC	CASSLWEATTYNEQFF
TRBV6-5	TRBJ2-7	TRBD2	NA	TGTGCCAGCAGTTCCTATCAGCGGGAGGAGGGCGAGCAGTACTTC	CASSSYQREEGEQYF
TRBV2	TRBJ2-5	NA	NA	TGTGCCAGCCAACCGGGGGAGACCCAGTACTTC	CASQPGETQYF
TRBV7-8	TRBJ2-7	TRBD2	NA	TGTGCCAGCAGCTTAGGTAGCGGGAGGGAAGAGCAGTACTTC	CASSLGSGREEQYF
TRBV3-1/TRBV3-2	TRBJ1-2	NA	NA	TGTGCCAGCAGCCAAACGGGGGGTAGAGGCTATGGCTACACCTTC	CASSQTGGRGYGYTF
TRBV27	TRBJ1-5	NA	NA	TGTGCCAGCAGAAGCTGGACAGACAATCAGCCCCAGCATTTT	CASRSWTDNQPQHF
TRBV27	TRBJ2-7	NA	NA	TGTGCCAGCAGTTCCACCTCACTAGCCTGGAGGGGCTACGAGCAGTACTTC	CASSSTSLAWRGYEQYF
TRBV28	TRBJ2-3	NA	NA	TGTGCCAGCAGTTTGGGCATAATAACAGATACGCAGTATTTT	CASSLGIITDTQYF
TRBV4-1	TRBJ2-5	NA	NA	TGCGCCAGCAGCCAACCGGGCCAATTAGAGACCCAGTACTTC	CASSQPGQLETQYF
TRBV11-3	TRBJ2-1	NA	NA	TGTGCCAGCAGCTTAGACCACAGAGGGGGTGGTCAGTTCTTC	CASSLDHRGGGQFF
TRBV28	TRBJ2-7	TRBD1	NA	TGTGCCAGCAGTTACCGGACAGGAGGACTTACCTACGAGCAGTACTTC	CASSYRTGGLTYEQYF
TRBV7-2	TRBJ2-1	TRBD2	NA	TGTGCCAGCACCCCTAGCGGGAGGTACCGCAATGAGCAGTTCTTC	CASTPSGRYRNEQFF
TRBV6-4	TRBJ1-5	NA	NA	TGTGCCAGCAGTGCCAACGGGGAAGGTCAGCCCCAGCATTTT	CASSANGEGQPQHF
TRBV7-6	TRBJ2-2	NA	NA	TGTGCCAGCAGCCGGAGAGACACCGGGGAGCTGTTTTTT	CASSRRDTGELFF
TRBV27	TRBJ2-7	NA	NA	TGTGCCAGCAGTCTTAAGGTGTCCTACGAGCAGTACTTC	CASSLKVSYEQYF
TRBV5-4	TRBJ1-4	NA	NA	TGTGCCAGCAGCTTGGCCGGGCAGTTAGAAGAAAAACTGTTTTTT	CASSLAGQLEEKLFF